This TCR beta chain came from a study of T-cell memory formation after mild COVID-19 (dated by TCRdb to the early 2020s). Notes on the research overall: TCR sequence clusters from the two donors were found to be largely donor specific. In a couple of donors, T-cell clones that expanded and contracted after mild COVID-19 were tracked by sequencing TCRalpha and TCRbeta repertoires over time. The cohort was made up of two young adult volunteers, one female and one male, who were previously healthy. The full study reports these points: SARS-CoV-2 specificity of the second-wave clones peaking on day 37 was not confirmed. Clones that contracted from day 15 to 85 showed balanced CD4/CD8 phenotypes, whereas a second wave of clones that expanded from day 15 to 37 leaned towards CD4+. Contracting CD4+ clones were found mainly in CM and EM memory subsets, while CD8+ clones were enriched in EMRA. Some responding clones were detected in pre-infection memory, which suggested that pre-existing cross-reactive memory T cells had joined the SARS-CoV-2 response. The study included only a couple of mild cases, and larger cohorts that include severe cases with pre-infection samples were judged to be necessary.

TCRdb names Illumina NovaSeq 6000 as the instrument used. cDNA libraries for TCRalpha and TCRbeta were prepared by 5'RACE using constant-segment primers, with sample barcodes and unique molecular identifiers added. RNA was extracted from every sample with Trizol reagent. The libraries were amplified in two PCR steps, and the second step added a second sample barcode and Illumina TruSeq adapters. The libraries were sequenced on an Illumina NovaSeq using 2 x 150 bp paired-end reads. As for the authors' bioinformatics: With migec v1.2.7, reads were demultiplexed and then collapsed into UMI-guided consensus sequences. Using mixcr v2.1.11, UMI consensuses were aligned to TRA and TRB V and J templates and then assembled into clonotypes. Expanded or contracted clonotypes were those called significant by both edgeR and NoisET, with noise models trained on biological replicates. For edgeR calls, a false discovery rate-adjusted p below 0.01 and a log2 fold-change threshold of 1 were applied. PCA with hierarchical clustering of max-normalized trajectories of the 1000 most abundant clonotypes was used as exploratory dynamics analysis. Separately sequenced CD4+ and CD8+ repertoires were used to assign the CD4 or CD8 phenotype of responding clones. In TCRdb, the public reads were trimmed at Q25 with fastp and aligned with MiXCR, with productive beta chains retained. Every entry covers one CDR3 protein and lists the most common genes and DNA from its rows. TCRdb, not the original authors, processed these V and J calls. The sample includes 550,000 to 600,000 distinct CDR3 sequences, with around 16% observed a single time. About 7.4% of the sample lies in the top ten.

A note on this clonotype: This receptor's antigen is unknown. The input lacks base qualities; no much larger clone sits a single base away.

Compared with germline, V lacks 0 bases and J lacks 4 bases; bases without a gene match: 3. Measured from the cysteine to the phenylalanine, the CDR3 is 14 residues long. Kept here is only the CDR3 DNA, which spans 42 bases and is read in frame from base 1. The germline V gene specifies SGHRS as CDR1 and YFSETQ as CDR2. Ficoll-Paque density gradient centrifugation was the method used to isolate PBMCs. The TCR originated in an adult woman who had mild COVID-19 (a few samples of this study predate the infection). The sample titles of this study are shuffled in the database, so cell type and time point are left out; the donor was told from shared clones. Sequenced: PBMCs or a T cell subset sorted from them (not recorded which). The V and J segments used are TRBV5-1 and TRBJ2-7; a stretch of 8 junction bases matches TRBD1. The DNA sequence is as follows: TGCGCCAGCAGCTTGGAGACAGGGGTTTACGAGCAGTACTTC. The encoded protein is CASSLETGVYEQYF. The CDR3, completed at both ends by the reference TRBV5-1 and TRBJ2-7 genes, gives the full variable domain KAGVTQTPRYLIKTRGQQVTLSCSPISGHRSVSWYQQTPGQGLQFLFEYFSETQRNKGNFPGRFSGRQFSNSRSEMNVSTLELGDSALYLCASSLETGVYEQYFGPGTRLTVT.